What follows describes a single T cell receptor (beta chain). Its antigen is still unknown. No clone much larger than this one lies a single base away; base qualities are absent. The goal of deep resolution MiSeq sequencing was a depth between 1 in 1 million and 1 in 200,000 T cells, and coverage averaged 10x per clonotype. The immunoSEQ hsTCRB Kit was used to generate the TCR beta libraries. Per the authors' processing: ImmunoSEQ Data Assistant and ImmunoSEQ Analyzer were used for data analysis, and V, D and J genes were assigned according to IMGT definitions. Clonality, which ranges from 0 to 1, was calculated by subtracting the normalized Shannon entropy of productive rearrangement frequencies from one. Public clonotype analysis was restricted to overrepresented clonotypes comprising at least 0.05% of each patient's repertoire. Fewer than 15 repertoires from age-matched healthy donors, obtained from immuneACCESS, served as clonality controls. In TCRdb, the immuneACCESS table is reduced to in-frame sequences with V and J assigned. These tables do not hold every clone; where another copy was compared, an unresolved V gene accounts for under half, and the others remain unexplained. The V and J calls and clone size are taken from that table; D and trimming were inferred from the DNA. Present in this sample are over 150,000 clones, 81% of which were seen just once. The ten largest clones add up to approximately 2% of the sample.

This sample was taken from a study of cytotoxic CD8 clonotypes in ibrutinib-treated CLL (dated by TCRdb to about 2021). In the study overall: The cohort included around 15 treatment-naive and under 13 relapsed/refractory patients; roughly 17 were IGHV unmutated. Partial responses were observed in around 25 patients and complete responses in 2; after a median follow-up of around 64 months, remission was maintained in roughly 14 patients and progression was observed in approximately twelve. On average, each sample had 255,043 productive templates and roughly 95,000 productive rearrangements. Response samples were obtained after a median of 12 months of treatment, with a range of about 6 to 36 months. Every sample from remission and from progressive disease was obtained while the patients were still on ibrutinib. Cryopreserved peripheral blood mononuclear cells were obtained before treatment, at response, and at either sustained remission or disease progression. Of the 86 participants in the trial, 25 to 30 had longitudinal samples available.

In light of the paper, this sample's time point label describes: approximately 11 months on ibrutinib. For TCR beta library preparation, approximately 1.8 micrograms of genomic DNA was extracted from cryopreserved PBMCs. High-throughput TCR beta sequencing was performed on longitudinal blood samples from CLL patients receiving ibrutinib monotherapy. The patients took part in an open-label, single-center phase 2 trial of ibrutinib monotherapy. From its cysteine to its phenylalanine, the CDR3 spans 16 amino acids. The kept DNA is CDR3 alone, 48 bases in frame from the first base. The germline V gene encodes CDR1 SQVTM and CDR2 ANQGSEA. The V end gives up 2 bases and the J end 8 bases, leaving 12 bases in the junction not matched to a gene. What the work shows at the level of the full study, not this receptor alone: Public clonotypes were rare and either shrank or stayed stable during treatment, and the rise in clonality at ibrutinib response reflected expansion of private clonotypes. Baseline clonality was found to be higher than that of age-matched healthy donors and was strongly correlated with circulating CD8+ T-cell counts. An increase in clonality was observed at ibrutinib response, with clonality remaining stable during sustained remission and falling back toward baseline at progression. Sampling times were not matched between sustained-remission and progressing patients, and lymph node repertoires were not studied.

Sequenced material: PBMCs, taken after 12 months of ibrutinib treatment. The source of this sequence is a human donor with chronic lymphocytic leukemia. The rearrangement joined TRBV29-1 to TRBJ2-3; 11 bases in the middle match TRBD2. The encoded CDR3 is CSVEFLSGGAGVTQYF. In nucleotides, the sequence is TGCAGCGTTGAATTCCTTAGCGGGGGGGCCGGGGTTACGCAGTATTTT.